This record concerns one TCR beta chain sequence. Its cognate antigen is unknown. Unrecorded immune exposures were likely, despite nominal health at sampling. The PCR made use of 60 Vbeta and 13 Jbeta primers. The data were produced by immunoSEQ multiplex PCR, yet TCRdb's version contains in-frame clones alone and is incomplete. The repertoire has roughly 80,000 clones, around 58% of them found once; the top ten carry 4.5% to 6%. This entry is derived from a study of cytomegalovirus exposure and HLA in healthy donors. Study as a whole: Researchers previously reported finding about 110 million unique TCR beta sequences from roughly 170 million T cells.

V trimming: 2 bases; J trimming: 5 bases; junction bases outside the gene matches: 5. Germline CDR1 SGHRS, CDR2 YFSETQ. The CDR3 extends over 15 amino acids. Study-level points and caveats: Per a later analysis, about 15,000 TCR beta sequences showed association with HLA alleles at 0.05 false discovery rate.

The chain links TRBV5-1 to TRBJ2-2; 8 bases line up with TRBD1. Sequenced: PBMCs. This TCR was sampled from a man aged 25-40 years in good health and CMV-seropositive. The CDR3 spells CASSLQGEWTGELFF. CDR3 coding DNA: TGCGCCAGCAGCTTACAGGGGGAGTGGACCGGGGAGCTGTTTTTT.